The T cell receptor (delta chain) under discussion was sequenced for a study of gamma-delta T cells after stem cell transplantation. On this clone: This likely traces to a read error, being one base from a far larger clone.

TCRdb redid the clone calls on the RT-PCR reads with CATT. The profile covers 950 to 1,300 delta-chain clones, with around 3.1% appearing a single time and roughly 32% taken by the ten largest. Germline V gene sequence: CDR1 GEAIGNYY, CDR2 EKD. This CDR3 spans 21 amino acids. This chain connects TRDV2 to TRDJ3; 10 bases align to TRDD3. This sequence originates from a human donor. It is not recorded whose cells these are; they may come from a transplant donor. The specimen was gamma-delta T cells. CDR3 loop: CARDTAGSYWGMSWDTRQMFF. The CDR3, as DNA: TGTGCCCGTGACACCGCGGGATCCTACTGGGGGATGTCCTGGGACACCCGACAGATGTTTTTC.